Presented here are 27 T cell receptor beta chains from one specimen sequenced in a study of cytomegalovirus exposure and HLA in healthy donors. PCR used 60 Vbeta primers and 13 Jbeta primers. Sequencing was performed with immunoSEQ multiplex PCR; in TCRdb, only in-frame clones are kept and a portion is missing. The sample lists under 200,000 clones; roughly four fifths were seen once. The sample taken for sequencing was PBMCs. Source of these receptors: a woman in her late teens or twenties in good health and CMV-seronegative.

The table lists this clone with a few counts. V and J are TRBV2 and TRBJ1-1, with unresolved D. The ends were cut back, 2 bases at V and 0 bases at J, with 10 bases in the middle. The CDR3 length is 15 residues. The germline V gene has CDR1 SNHLY and CDR2 FYNNEI. CDR3 nucleotide sequence: TGTGCCAGCAGTGAAACCCCCGGGGTGAACACTGAAGCTTTCTTT. It codes for CASSETPGVNTEAFF.

This clone has only a few counts. The chain has TRBV28 and TRBJ2-5; 7 bases map to TRBD1. Losses at the gene ends were 2 bases for V and 0 bases for J; bases not matched to a gene: 6. The CDR3 is 16 residues long. Germline loops: CDR1 MDHEN, CDR2 SYDVKM. The chain's CDR3 is CASSLGLGTDQETQYF. CDR3 coding DNA: TGTGCCAGCAGTTTAGGACTGGGGACAGACCAAGAGACCCAGTACTTC.

The V gene is TRBV28, the J gene TRBJ2-5; weak D call: TRBD2 (6 bases). Trimming took 5 bases from V and 5 from J, leaving 15 bases between them. The germline gives CDR1 MDHEN, CDR2 SYDVKM. The CDR3 is 14 amino acids. CDR3 in amino acids: CASSRGIAGETQYF. CDR3 nucleotides: TGTGCCAGCAGTAGAGGGATCGCGGGGGAGACCCAGTACTTC.

The rearrangement uses TRBV2 and TRBJ2-7; D is perhaps TRBD2 (6 bases). CDR1 and CDR2 from the germline V gene are SNHLY and FYNNEI. The CDR3 totals 14 residues. The V end was cut by 2 bases, the J end by 0 bases, with 8 bases between. CDR3 sequence reads: CASSEREDSYEQYF. The CDR3 DNA reads as TGTGCCAGCAGTGAAAGGGAGGACTCCTACGAGCAGTACTTC.

The chain joins TRBV19 to TRBJ1-1, with 11 bases matching TRBD1. Germline loops: CDR1 LNHDA, CDR2 SQIVND (reference sequence). CDR3 size: 15 residues. V was clipped by 6 bases and J by 5 bases; unmatched bases: 8. The CDR3 sequence: CASSPLGTGGTEAFF. The CDR3 region has the DNA TGTGCCAGTAGCCCCCTGGGGACAGGGGGGACTGAAGCTTTCTTT.

For this clone: The sample contains more than one DNA sequence encoding this CDR3. V is TRBV11-2 and J is TRBJ2-5; D is perhaps TRBD2 (5 bases). This CDR3 region has 14 residues. Looked up from germline, CDR1 is SGHAT and CDR2 is FQNNGV. Trimming shortened V by 2 bases and J by 5 bases, and 12 bases separated the two germline ends. The CDR3 is CASSLSGGGETQYF. DNA for the CDR3: TGTGCCAGCAGCTTATCTGGTGGAGGTGAGACCCAGTACTTC.

In the case of this clone: Other DNA sequences in the sample encode the same CDR3. The chain's CDR3 is CASSQDMGAWGYTF. The CDR3 bases are TGCGCCAGCAGCCAAGATATGGGGGCTTGGGGCTACACCTTC. This chain links TRBV4-1 with TRBJ1-2; tentative D call: TRBD1 (6 bases). V lost 0 bases, J lost 8 bases, and 13 bases lay in between. The CDR3 is 14 residues long. Looked up from germline, CDR1 is MGHRA and CDR2 is YSYEKL.

The genes are TRBV19 and TRBJ2-3, with D tentatively TRBD2 (6 bases). The length of the CDR3 is 17 residues. V gave up 0 bases and J gave up 0 bases, with 13 bases separating them. Germline V gene sequence: CDR1 LNHDA, CDR2 SQIVND (reference sequence). The CDR3 reads CASSIEVAGQSTDTQYF. The DNA of the CDR3 is TGTGCCAGTAGTATAGAGGTGGCGGGGCAAAGCACAGATACGCAGTATTTT.

The rearrangement links TRBV7-9 to TRBJ2-7; 10 bases are shared with TRBD2. The CDR3 extends over 16 amino acids. V was pared by 5 bases and J by 0 bases, with 7 bases of the junction left unmatched. Germline CDR1 SEHNR, CDR2 FQNEAQ (reference sequence). The CDR3 sequence is CASSSTGLANSYEQYF. CDR3 DNA: TGTGCCAGCAGCAGTACGGGACTAGCGAACTCCTACGAGCAGTACTTC.

This clone was seen more than once but under ten times. CDR3 DNA sequence: TGCAGCGTCGAACGACAGGGAAGAATGAACACTGAAGCTTTCTTT. Amino acids: CSVERQGRMNTEAFF. V is TRBV29-1 and J is TRBJ1-1; 7 bases fit TRBD1. The V segment lost 6 bases and the J segment 0 bases; nucleotides outside the gene matches: 10. CDR1 SQVTM and CDR2 ANQGSEA come from the germline V gene. This CDR3 contains 15 residues.

The chain employs TRBV5-6 and TRBJ2-1; 10 positions agree with TRBD2. J was trimmed by 9 bases and V by 0 bases; bases with no gene match: 6. The germline V gene encodes CDR1 SGHDT and CDR2 YYEEEE. The CDR3 loop spans 15 amino acids. For the CDR3, the DNA is TGTGCCAGCAGCTTGGTGAGCGGGGGGGACAGTGAGCAGTTCTTC. This codes for CASSLVSGGDSEQFF.

The V gene is TRBV5-1, the J gene TRBJ1-1; 7 bases line up with TRBD1. Trimming took 0 bases from V and 5 from J; bases not matched to a gene: 4. Germline V gene sequence: CDR1 SGHRS, CDR2 YFSETQ. The CDR3 loop spans 14 amino acids. The CDR3 here is CASSLGTGETEAFF. For the CDR3, the DNA is TGCGCCAGCAGCTTGGGCACAGGGGAGACTGAAGCTTTCTTT. Based on the CDR3 plus reference TRBV5-1 and TRBJ1-1, the full variable domain is KAGVTQTPRYLIKTRGQQVTLSCSPISGHRSVSWYQQTPGQGLQFLFEYFSETQRNKGNFPGRFSGRQFSNSRSEMNVSTLELGDSALYLCASSLGTGETEAFFGQGTRLTVV.

The chain employs TRBV28 and TRBJ1-1; possible D gene TRBD1, 6 bases. V was pared by 2 bases and J by 7 bases, with 14 bases between. This CDR3 has 14 amino acids. Germline loops: CDR1 MDHEN, CDR2 SYDVKM. The CDR3 reads CASSLNREDSEAFF. CDR3 in DNA: TGTGCCAGCAGTTTAAATCGCGAGGACAGTGAAGCTTTCTTT.

The genes are TRBV27 and TRBJ2-7, with 8 bases lining up with TRBD1. CDR3 length: 13 residues. Germline loops: CDR1 MNHEY, CDR2 SMNVEV (reference sequence). The trim removed 4 bases at V and 6 bases at J, leaving 5 bases unmatched. CDR3 sequence: CASSWGRGLEQYF. DNA for the CDR3: TGTGCCAGCAGTTGGGGCAGGGGGCTCGAGCAGTACTTC.

This clone has only a few counts. The V gene is TRBV12-5, the J gene TRBJ2-5; 9 nucleotides match TRBD1. This CDR3 is 15 amino acids long. V lost 5 bases to trimming and J lost 0 bases; unmatched junction nucleotides: 4. CDR1 and CDR2 (germline): LGHNT, FRNRAP. The CDR3 here is CASGPGQGYQETQYF. DNA of the CDR3: TGTGCTAGTGGTCCGGGACAGGGTTACCAAGAGACCCAGTACTTC.

This clone was observed a handful of times. J is TRBJ2-5 and V is TRBV28, with TRBD2 identical over 8 bases. The J call is in doubt because the DNA end fits TRBJ2-7 better. Germline V gives CDR1 MDHEN, CDR2 SYDVKM. CDR3 length: 16 amino acids. The CDR3 DNA sequence: TGTGCCAGCAGTATCTCCGGGACTAGGTCGTCCTACGAGCAGTACTTC. As protein: CASSISGTRSSYEQYF.

This clone has a handful of counts. The CDR3 sequence is CASSLKPSGELFF. The CDR3 DNA follows: TGTGCCAGCAGCTTAAAACCTAGTGGAGAGCTGTTTTTT. This chain uses TRBV7-3 with TRBJ2-2, with D unclear. Trimming left V 1 base short and J 11 bases short, with 11 bases between. CDR3 length: 13 amino acids. The germline V gene encodes CDR1 SGHTA and CDR2 FQGTGA. Filled out from reference TRBV7-3 and TRBJ2-2, the complete variable domain reads GAGVSQTPSNKVTEKGKYVELRCDPISGHTALYWYRQSLGQGPEFLIYFQGTGAADDSGLPNDRFFAVRPEGSVSTLKIQRTERGDSAVYLCASSLKPSGELFFGEGSRLTVL.

The rearrangement uses TRBV7-7 and TRBJ2-1; the D gene is possibly TRBD1 (5 bases). The CDR3 is 14 residues long. Trimming took 1 base from V and 5 from J, leaving 9 bases between them. Germline CDR1 and CDR2: SSHAT and FNYEAQ (reference sequence). CDR3: CASSLGQMHNEQFF. CDR3 bases: TGTGCCAGCAGCTTAGGACAGATGCACAATGAGCAGTTCTTC.

The chain links TRBV11-3 to TRBJ2-1; tentatively, D is TRBD1 (6 bases). Trimming shortened V by 5 bases and J by 7 bases, and 15 bases separated the two germline ends. CDR1 and CDR2 from the germline V gene are SGHNT and YENEEA. CDR3 length equals 14 residues. The CDR3 nucleotides are TGTGCCAGCAGCCTTGGGGGCCAGATGAATGAGCAGTTCTTC. Translation gives CASSLGGQMNEQFF.

The chain links TRBV2 to TRBJ2-3; 10 nucleotides line up with TRBD2. Trimming removed 2 bases from V and 5 bases from J; junction bases left unmatched: 7. In germline, CDR1 is SNHLY, CDR2 FYNNEI. The CDR3 extends over 16 amino acids. This CDR3 is CASSERASGGGDTQYF. The CDR3 coding sequence is TGTGCCAGCAGTGAACGGGCTAGCGGGGGAGGAGATACGCAGTATTTT.

CDR3 coding DNA: TGTGCCAGCAGTAAACACGGACAGGGGAACACTGAAGCTTTCTTT. This sequence encodes CASSKHGQGNTEAFF. V usage is TRBV27 and J usage is TRBJ1-1; 8 bases align to TRBD1. CDR1 and CDR2 from the germline V gene are MNHEY and SMNVEV (reference sequence). The CDR3 spans 15 residues. Trimming cost V 5 bases and J 1 base; bases outside gene matches: 6.

The chain joins TRBV6-1 to TRBJ2-5, with TRBD1 matching over 8 bases. The CDR3 consists of 14 residues. The ends lost 4 bases at V and 4 bases at J; junction bases unmatched: 5. Germline V gene data show CDR1 as MNHNS and CDR2 as SASEGT. The CDR3 DNA is TGTGCCAGCAGTGGGGTGGGGACAGGAGAGACCCAGTACTTC. Translated, it gives CASSGVGTGETQYF.

The gene calls are TRBV2 and TRBJ2-1; 9 bases are a match to TRBD2. The CDR3 consists of 15 residues. Trimming took 8 bases from V and 10 from J; bases not matched to a gene: 15. CDR1 is SNHLY, CDR2 FYNNEI, per germline. CDR3 region: CASPLLGRGGREQFF. Written as DNA, the CDR3 is TGTGCCAGCCCCCTGTTGGGGCGGGGGGGCCGGGAGCAGTTCTTC.

The V and J genes are TRBV27 and TRBJ2-1; the match to TRBD2 covers 9 bases. The CDR3 loop spans 21 amino acids. Germline assignment: CDR1 MNHEY and CDR2 SMNVEV (reference sequence). V dropped 4 bases and J dropped 0; count of bases not matched to a gene: 19. The CDR3 region has the DNA TGTGCCAGCAGTTATAGTATTAGGTCCCGGACTAGCGTAGGCTCCTACAATGAGCAGTTCTTC. Translated: CASSYSIRSRTSVGSYNEQFF.

The V and J genes are TRBV29-1 and TRBJ2-1, with TRBD1 identical over 10 bases. Per germline, CDR1 SQVTM and CDR2 ANQGSEA. The CDR3 is made up of 14 amino acids. Trimming removed 5 bases from V and 5 bases from J; junction bases left unmatched: 6. The CDR3 loop reads CSVIGTGENNEQFF. The CDR3 DNA is TGCAGCGTTATTGGGACAGGGGAAAACAATGAGCAGTTCTTC.

This chain uses TRBV20-1 with TRBJ1-1; D is uncertain. Per germline, CDR1 DFQATT and CDR2 SNEGSKA (reference sequence). Trimming stripped 2 bases from V and 10 bases from J, with 5 bases between. There are 9 residues in the CDR3. The CDR3 DNA sequence: TGCAGTGCTAGACGAGGAGCTTTCTTT. It specifies CSARRGAFF.

This chain joins TRBV27 and TRBJ2-7, with D maybe TRBD1 (5 bases). The CDR3 runs 13 residues. CDR1 MNHEY and CDR2 SMNVEV come from the germline V gene (reference sequence). The V and J ends lost 6 bases and 2 bases respectively, with 11 bases between them. CDR3 sequence (DNA): TGTGCCAGCAGCCTCGACAGAGCCTACGAGCAGTACTTC. The encoded protein is CASSLDRAYEQYF.